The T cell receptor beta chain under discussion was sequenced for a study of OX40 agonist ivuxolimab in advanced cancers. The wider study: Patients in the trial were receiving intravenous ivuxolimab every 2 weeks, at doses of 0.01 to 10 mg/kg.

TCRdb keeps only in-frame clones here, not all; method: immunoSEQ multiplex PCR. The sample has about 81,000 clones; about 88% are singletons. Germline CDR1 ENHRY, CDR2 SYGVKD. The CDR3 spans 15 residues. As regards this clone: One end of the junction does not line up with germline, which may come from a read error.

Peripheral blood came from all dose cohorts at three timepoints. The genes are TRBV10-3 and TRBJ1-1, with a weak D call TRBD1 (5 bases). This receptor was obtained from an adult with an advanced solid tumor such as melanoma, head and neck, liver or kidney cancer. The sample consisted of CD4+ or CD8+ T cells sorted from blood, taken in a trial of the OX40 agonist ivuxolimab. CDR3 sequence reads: CAISESVAGNNEAFF. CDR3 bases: TGTGCCATCAGTGAGTCAGTCGCAGGGAACAATGAAGCTTTCTTT.